The sequence of this TCR beta chain was determined in a study of cytomegalovirus exposure and HLA in healthy donors. Points from the study as a whole: Overall, around 150 TCR beta chains were annotated as cytomegalovirus-associated. Owing to their indistinguishability, certain V segments, notably TRBV6-2 and TRBV6-3, were excluded.

There are 14 residues in the CDR3. Germline CDR1 and CDR2: MGHRA and YSYEKL. Trimming removed 5 bases from V and 0 bases from J; junction bases left unmatched: 1. This clone came up a few times. Its target is not known. This PCR relied on a set of 60 Vbeta primers and 13 Jbeta primers. TCRdb's table, derived via immunoSEQ multiplex PCR, lists solely in-frame clones and lacks some. The sample lists 150,000 to 200,000 clones, about 75% occurring once. The sample taken for sequencing was PBMCs. The genes are TRBV4-1 and TRBJ1-3, with TRBD1 matching 7 bases. This receptor was identified in a man aged 18-30 years in good health and CMV-seropositive. The CDR3 coding sequence is TGCGCCAGCAGCGGGACAGCCTCTGGAAACACCATATATTTT. As protein: CASSGTASGNTIYF.